The rows below give T cell receptor beta chains drawn from one sample of a study of CD8+CD57+ T cells in acquired aplastic anemia. TCRdb itself ran the reads through MiXCR, one entry per CDR3 protein. The sample lists 150,000 to 200,000 distinct CDR3 sequences, around half occurring once. Sequenced material: sorted CD4+, CD8+, or CD8+CD57+ T cells (not recorded which) from PBMCs. The receptors originated from a human donor with aplastic anemia. CDR3s include the opening cysteine and the closing phenylalanine or tryptophan. The order of the fields is clone size, J gene, V gene, D gene, CDR3 DNA, CDR3 protein. The D gene is left open where the match is weak. Where a row states a size, it is once, few, many or the class of an expanded clone; other rows omit it.

many | TRBJ2-5 | TRBV20-1 | - | TGCAGTGCCGGCGCGGGGGCCCAAGAGACCCAGTACTTC | CSAGAGAQETQYF
- | TRBJ1-1 | TRBV7-2 | TRBD1 | TGTGCCAGCAGCCTAGGGGGCCACACTGAAGCTTTCTTT | CASSLGGHTEAFF
- | TRBJ1-2 | TRBV29-1 | - | TGCAGCGTTGAGGGGGGTGGAAGAGTTGGCTACACCTTC | CSVEGGGRVGYTF
- | TRBJ1-3 | TRBV6-2/TRBV6-3 | - | TGTGCCAGCGTTAGTCACACGGCGGGAAACACCATATATTTT | CASVSHTAGNTIYF
- | TRBJ1-5 | TRBV20-1 | - | TGCAGTGCCGGAGGGGTATCGGGAAATCAGCCCCAGCATTTT | CSAGGVSGNQPQHF
- | TRBJ2-7 | TRBV29-1 | - | TGCAGCGCAGGCGAGCAGTACTTC | CSAGEQYF
many | TRBJ1-1 | TRBV6-5 | - | TGTGCCAGCAGTTACTCAACGGACGTGAACACTGAAGCTTTCTTT | CASSYSTDVNTEAFF
many | TRBJ1-2 | TRBV5-1 | - | TGCGCCAGCAGCCCCACCCCGGGCTCCTATGGCTACACCTTC | CASSPTPGSYGYTF
once | TRBJ2-1 | TRBV24-1 | TRBD2 | TGTGCCACCAGTGATTTAGCGGGAGGGCCGCTTGAGCAGTTCTTC | CATSDLAGGPLEQFF
few | TRBJ1-4 | TRBV6-1 | TRBD1 | TGTGCCGGCGGGACAGGTGAAAAACTGTTTTTT | CAGGTGEKLFF
- | TRBJ1-1 | TRBV19 | - | TGTGCCAGTAGTAGGGGGGCAGGGGCAGGGGTCACTGAAGCTTTCTTT | CASSRGAGAGVTEAFF
many | TRBJ1-1 | TRBV2 | - | TGTGCCAGCAAGAGGTTATCGAACACTGAAGCTTTCTTT | CASKRLSNTEAFF
few | TRBJ2-2 | TRBV15 | TRBD2 | TGTGCCACCAGCCGGATAGCGGGAGGGCCTGGCGGGGAGCTGTTTTTT | CATSRIAGGPGGELFF
- | TRBJ1-2 | TRBV29-1 | - | TGCAGCGTTGGGACCGCTGGCGGCTACGCCTTC | CSVGTAGGYAF
- | TRBJ1-5 | TRBV12-3/TRBV12-4 | - | TGTGCCAGCAGTTGGCGGGGCCAGCCCCAGCATTTT | CASSWRGQPQHF
once | TRBJ2-1 | TRBV7-3 | TRBD2 | TGTGCCAGCAGTTTTCGGGGTAGCGGGGGGCATGAGCAGTTCTTC | CASSFRGSGGHEQFF
few | TRBJ2-5 | TRBV20-1 | - | TGCAGTGCCGCAGTGGGTGGTGGCTTTCAGGGTAGGATGACCCAGTACTTC | CSAAVGGGFQGRMTQYF
- | TRBJ2-7 | TRBV19 | - | TGTGCCAGTTCGGAGACTTGGGCAGCCTACGAGCAGTACTTC | CASSETWAAYEQYF
- | TRBJ2-3 | TRBV12-3/TRBV12-4 | TRBD2 | TGTGCCAGCAGTCTTATGGGACTAGCGGGAGTCACAGATACGCAGTATTTT | CASSLMGLAGVTDTQYF
many | TRBJ1-2 | TRBV12-3/TRBV12-4 | TRBD1 | TGTGCCAGCAGGCGATTGACAGGGAATGGCTACACCTTC | CASRRLTGNGYTF